The rows below give T cell receptor beta chains drawn from one sample of a study of Graves' ophthalmopathy and Graves' hyperthyroidism. TCRdb used MiXCR to reprocess the multiplex PCR reads, holding one entry per CDR3 protein. The sample lists 150,000 or so distinct CDR3 sequences, 39% seen once, with over 7% in the top ten. The material sequenced was peripheral blood. These receptor sequences come from a man aged 25-45 years with Graves' ophthalmopathy. Both conserved end residues are part of each CDR3. Fields, in order: V gene, D gene, J gene, clone size, CDR3 DNA, CDR3 protein. A D gene is named only where the DNA matches it firmly. Part of the rows lack a size; the others show once, few, many or a class for expanded clones.

TRBV28	-	TRBJ2-7	many	TGTGCCAGCAGTTTAAGGGGACATGGCTACGAGCAGTACTTC	CASSLRGHGYEQYF
TRBV12-3/TRBV12-4	-	TRBJ1-3	many	TGTGCCAGCAGCCGGAGAGGGGTAGGAAACACCATATATTTT	CASSRRGVGNTIYF
TRBV7-3	-	TRBJ2-7	many	TGTGCCAGCAGCCCGGGACCGACCCTCTCCTACGAGCAGTACTTC	CASSPGPTLSYEQYF
TRBV18	-	TRBJ2-2	many	TGTGCCAGCTCACCAGGGACACCCGGGGAGCTGTTTTTT	CASSPGTPGELFF
TRBV6-2/TRBV6-3	-	TRBJ2-7	few	TGTGCCAGCAGTTATTGGACAGACTCCTACGAGCAGTACTTC	CASSYWTDSYEQYF
TRBV12-3/TRBV12-4	-	TRBJ2-4	few	TGTGCCAGCCAGGACACATCCATGGGGGGCACAACAAGAAACATTCAGTACTTC	CASQDTSMGGTTRNIQYF
TRBV7-9	-	TRBJ2-7	many	TGTGCCAGCAGCTTATTAACGGAGCAGTACTTC	CASSLLTEQYF
TRBV6-5	-	TRBJ1-6	once	TGTGCCAGCAGTTACGGCGGCTATAATTCACCCCTCCACTTT	CASSYGGYNSPLHF
TRBV7-3	-	TRBJ2-5	-	TGTGCCAGCAGCTCACAAGGAGCAAAGGAGACCCAGTACTTC	CASSSQGAKETQYF
TRBV24-1	TRBD1	TRBJ1-2	-	TGTGCCACCGGCCAGGGGGACGGTGGCTACACCTTC	CATGQGDGGYTF
TRBV12-3/TRBV12-4	-	TRBJ1-1	many	TGTGCCAGCAGTTTAGGAATGAGGGAGGGCGCTTTCTTT	CASSLGMREGAFF
TRBV5-6	TRBD2	TRBJ2-7	many	TGTGCCAGCAGCTTTCTGAGGGAGGGCAACGAGCAGTACTTC	CASSFLREGNEQYF
TRBV2	-	TRBJ2-5	-	TGTGCCAGCACCTACAAAGAAGAGACCCAGTACTTC	CASTYKEETQYF
TRBV4-3	-	TRBJ2-5	many	TGCGCCAGCAGCCAAGATGGAGAGGGCCAAGAGACCCAGTACTTC	CASSQDGEGQETQYF
TRBV11-1	TRBD2	TRBJ2-5	many	TGTGCCAGCAGCAGCCGAAGGACTAGCGGGCAAGAGACCCAGTACTTC	CASSSRRTSGQETQYF
TRBV6-2/TRBV6-3	-	TRBJ1-1	many	TGTGCCAGCACCAAAAAGGTAGGACTGAAGAACACTGAAGCTTTCTTT	CASTKKVGLKNTEAFF
TRBV12-3/TRBV12-4	-	TRBJ2-5	many	TGTGCCAGCAGTTTGCATGAAAACCAAGAGACCCAGTACTTC	CASSLHENQETQYF
TRBV11-2	TRBD1	TRBJ1-2	-	TGTGCCAGCAGCTACAGGGGGTTCGGCTACACCTTC	CASSYRGFGYTF